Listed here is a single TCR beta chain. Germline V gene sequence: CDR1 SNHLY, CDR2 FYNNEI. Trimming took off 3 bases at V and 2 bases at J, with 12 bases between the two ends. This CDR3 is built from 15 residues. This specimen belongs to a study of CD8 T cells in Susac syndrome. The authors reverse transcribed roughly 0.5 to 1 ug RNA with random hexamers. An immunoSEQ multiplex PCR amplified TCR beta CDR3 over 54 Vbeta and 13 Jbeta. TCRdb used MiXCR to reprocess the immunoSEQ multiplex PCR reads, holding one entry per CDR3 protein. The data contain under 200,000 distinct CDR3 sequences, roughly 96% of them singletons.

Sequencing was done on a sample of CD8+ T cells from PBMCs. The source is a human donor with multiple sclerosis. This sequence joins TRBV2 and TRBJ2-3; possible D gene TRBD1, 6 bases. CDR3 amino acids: CASSDGYRVTDTQYF. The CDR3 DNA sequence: TGTGCCAGCAGTGATGGGTACAGGGTCACAGATACGCAGTATTTT.